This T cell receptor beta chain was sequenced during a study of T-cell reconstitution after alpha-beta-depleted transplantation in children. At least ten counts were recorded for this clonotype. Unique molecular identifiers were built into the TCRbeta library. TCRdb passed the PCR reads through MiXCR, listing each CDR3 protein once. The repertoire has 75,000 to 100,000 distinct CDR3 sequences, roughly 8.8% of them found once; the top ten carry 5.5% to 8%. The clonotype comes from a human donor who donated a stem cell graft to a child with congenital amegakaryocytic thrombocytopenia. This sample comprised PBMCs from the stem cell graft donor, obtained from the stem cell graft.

The CDR3 reads CASTGVASGTGELFF. In DNA, the CDR3 is TGTGCCAGCACCGGGGTGGCTAGCGGGACCGGGGAGCTGTTTTTT. The chain combines TRBV11-2 with TRBJ2-2; 8 nucleotides agree with TRBD2. The V segment lost 7 bases and the J segment 5 bases; nucleotides outside the gene matches: 9. The CDR3 is made up of 15 amino acids. In germline, CDR1 is SGHAT, CDR2 FQNNGV.